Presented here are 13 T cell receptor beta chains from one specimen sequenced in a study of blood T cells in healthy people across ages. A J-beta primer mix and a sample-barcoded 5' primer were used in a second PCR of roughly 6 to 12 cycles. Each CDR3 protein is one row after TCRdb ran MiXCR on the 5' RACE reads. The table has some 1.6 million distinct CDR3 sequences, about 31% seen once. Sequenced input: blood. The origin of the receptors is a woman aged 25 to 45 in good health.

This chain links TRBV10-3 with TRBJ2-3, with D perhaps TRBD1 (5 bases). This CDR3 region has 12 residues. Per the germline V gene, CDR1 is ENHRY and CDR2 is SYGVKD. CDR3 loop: CVVSREADTQYF. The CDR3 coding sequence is TGTGTCGTCAGCAGGGAAGCAGATACGCAGTATTTT.

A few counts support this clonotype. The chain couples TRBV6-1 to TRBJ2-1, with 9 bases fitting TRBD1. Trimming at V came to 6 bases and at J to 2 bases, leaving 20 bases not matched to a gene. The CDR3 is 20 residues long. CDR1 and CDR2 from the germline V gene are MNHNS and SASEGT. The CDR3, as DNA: TGTGCCAGCAGCCCCCAAGGGTCGGGACAGGGCCCCGTGGCCTACAATGAGCAGTTCTTC. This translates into CASSPQGSGQGPVAYNEQFF.

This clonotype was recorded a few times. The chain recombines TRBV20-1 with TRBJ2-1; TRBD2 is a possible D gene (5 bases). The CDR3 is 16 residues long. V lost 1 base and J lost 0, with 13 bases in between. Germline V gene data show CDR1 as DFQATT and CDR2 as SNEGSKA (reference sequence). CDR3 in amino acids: CSARAVAGSSYNEQFF. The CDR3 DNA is TGCAGTGCTAGAGCGGTAGCTGGGAGCTCCTACAATGAGCAGTTCTTC.

CDR3 loop: CSARSPDRGQGNEQFF. CDR3 in DNA: TGCAGTGCTAGATCCCCGGACAGGGGGCAAGGGAATGAGCAGTTCTTC. The rearrangement joins TRBV20-1 to TRBJ2-1, with TRBD1 matching 11 bases. V shed 2 bases and J 7 bases; nucleotides not matched to a gene: 10. Germline CDR1 is DFQATT and CDR2 is SNEGSKA (reference sequence). The CDR3 runs 16 residues.

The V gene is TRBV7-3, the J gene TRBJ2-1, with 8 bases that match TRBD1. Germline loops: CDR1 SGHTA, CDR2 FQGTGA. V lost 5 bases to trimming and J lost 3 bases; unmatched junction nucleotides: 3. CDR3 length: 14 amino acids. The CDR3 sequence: CASSQTGGYNEQFF. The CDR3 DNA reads TGTGCCAGCAGCCAAACAGGGGGCTACAATGAGCAGTTCTTC.

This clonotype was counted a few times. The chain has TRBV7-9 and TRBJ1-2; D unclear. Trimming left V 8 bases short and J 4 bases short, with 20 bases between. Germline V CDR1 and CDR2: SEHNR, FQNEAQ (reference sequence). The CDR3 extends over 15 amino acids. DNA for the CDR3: TGTGCCAGCGGAGGGTCGGCCTCGTATTCCTATGGCTACACCTTC. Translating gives CASGGSASYSYGYTF.

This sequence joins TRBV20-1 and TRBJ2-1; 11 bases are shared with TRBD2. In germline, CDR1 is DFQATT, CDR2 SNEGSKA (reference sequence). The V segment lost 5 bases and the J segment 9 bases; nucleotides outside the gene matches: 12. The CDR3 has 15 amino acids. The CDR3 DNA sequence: TGCAGTGCTCTTACTAGCGGGAGAGTCTTAGGTGAGCAGTTCTTC. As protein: CSALTSGRVLGEQFF.

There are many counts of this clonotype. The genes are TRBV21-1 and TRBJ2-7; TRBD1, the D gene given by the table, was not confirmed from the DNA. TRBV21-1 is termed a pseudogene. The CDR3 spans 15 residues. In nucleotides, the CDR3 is TGTGCCAGCAGCAGAGACAGGGGCTACTCCTACGAGCAGTACTTC. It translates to CASSRDRGYSYEQYF.

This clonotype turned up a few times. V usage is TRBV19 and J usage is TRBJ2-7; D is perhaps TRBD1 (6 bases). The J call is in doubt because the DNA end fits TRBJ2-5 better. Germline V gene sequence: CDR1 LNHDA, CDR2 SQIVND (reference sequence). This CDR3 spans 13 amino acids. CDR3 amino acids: CASSVTGLETQYF. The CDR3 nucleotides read TGTGCCAGTAGTGTAACAGGGCTGGAGACCCAGTACTTC.

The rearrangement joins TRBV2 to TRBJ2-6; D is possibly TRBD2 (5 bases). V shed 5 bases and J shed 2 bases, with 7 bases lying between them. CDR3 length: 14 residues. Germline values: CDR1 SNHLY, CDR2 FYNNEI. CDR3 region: CASSTSTGANVLTF. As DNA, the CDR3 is TGTGCCAGCAGTACTAGTACTGGGGCCAACGTCCTGACTTTC.

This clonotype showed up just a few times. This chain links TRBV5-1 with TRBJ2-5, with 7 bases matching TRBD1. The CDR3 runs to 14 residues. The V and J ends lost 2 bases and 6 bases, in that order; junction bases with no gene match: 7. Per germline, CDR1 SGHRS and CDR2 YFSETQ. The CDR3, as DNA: TGCGCCAGCAGCTTCATGACAGGGTCGCAGACCCAGTACTTC. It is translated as CASSFMTGSQTQYF.

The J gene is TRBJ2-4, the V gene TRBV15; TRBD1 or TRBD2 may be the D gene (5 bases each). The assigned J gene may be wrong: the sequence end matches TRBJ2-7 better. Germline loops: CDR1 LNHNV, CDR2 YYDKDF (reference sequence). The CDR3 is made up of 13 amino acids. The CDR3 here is CATSGGEGSEQYF. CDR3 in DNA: TGTGCCACCAGCGGAGGCGAGGGGAGCGAGCAGTACTTC.

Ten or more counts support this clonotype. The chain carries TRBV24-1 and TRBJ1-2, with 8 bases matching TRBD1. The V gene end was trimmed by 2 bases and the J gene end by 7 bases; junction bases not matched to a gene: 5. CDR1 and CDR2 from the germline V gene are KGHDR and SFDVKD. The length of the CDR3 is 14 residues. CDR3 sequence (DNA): TGTGCCACCAGTGATTCCCTGGACAGGGCTGGCTACACCTTC. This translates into CATSDSLDRAGYTF.